This T cell receptor (beta chain) was sequenced for a study of CD8+CD57+ T cells in acquired aplastic anemia. Across the whole study: Across the sorted CD4+ and CD8+ cells, DNA amounts averaged roughly 3.5 ug. As sequenced from healthy donors, CD4+ cells averaged about 10 million reads.

Study results and limitations: Patients and controls shared about 30 CD8+ CDR3 sequences, which appeared highly expressed in patients and within their immunodominant clones. Patients showed no significant difference from controls in CD8+ Simpson's diversity.

TCR beta VDJ and CDR3 profiles were obtained from a genomic DNA template. TCRdb independently ran MiXCR on the reads; one entry per CDR3 protein. The profile covers more than 150,000 distinct CDR3 sequences, with 46% appearing a single time and approximately 2.9% taken by the ten largest. This CDR3 has 12 amino acids. From germline, CDR1 is SGHTA and CDR2 FQGNSA. This clonotype has only a few counts. Antigen: not known. This could be a read error, since a much larger clone is one nucleotide away. The sequenced sample was sorted CD4+, CD8+, or CD8+CD57+ T cells (not recorded which) from PBMCs. This TCR was recovered from a human donor in good health. This sequence joins TRBV7-2 and TRBJ2-7; TRBD1 or TRBD2 may be the D gene (5 bases each). The CDR3 sequence is CASSATGLERYF. The CDR3 DNA follows: TGTGCCAGCAGCGCCACAGGACTCGAGCGGTACTTC.